What follows are 24 T cell receptor beta chains derived from one specimen sequenced in a study of T cell responses to AZD1222 COVID-19 vaccine. Generated by immunoSEQ multiplex PCR, the TCRdb table keeps only in-frame clones and is missing some. The sample holds some 70,000 clones; approximately 80% are singletons and the top ten take around 15%. The sample in question was peripheral blood, obtained 28 days after the second AZD1222 dose. The receptor set was obtained from an adult who received the AZD1222 COVID-19 vaccine.

The V call is TRBV12-3 or TRBV12-4, the J call TRBJ1-5; D not certain. V was trimmed by 2 bases and J by 4 bases, leaving 6 bases between them. The CDR3 is made up of 13 amino acids. The CDR3 loop reads CASSLRENQPQHF. The CDR3 DNA reads as TGTGCCAGCAGTTTAAGGGAAAATCAGCCCCAGCATTTT.

A remark on this clone: This same CDR3 is encoded by further DNA sequences in the sample. The chain couples TRBV29-1 to TRBJ1-1; TRBD1 might be the D (5 bases). Between the trimmed V and J ends, which lost 5 bases and 1 base, there was a span of 14 bases. Per the germline V gene, CDR1 is SQVTM and CDR2 is ANQGSEA. This CDR3 region has 14 residues. The CDR3 DNA reads TGCAGCGTTACAAAAGGGACGGGGAACACTGAAGCTTTCTTT. This gives the protein CSVTKGTGNTEAFF.

The J gene is TRBJ1-6, the V gene TRBV7-3; D remains unclear. Trimming took off 8 bases at V and 6 bases at J, with 11 bases between the two ends. CDR3 length: 13 residues. CDR1 is SGHTA and CDR2 is FQGTGA in the germline V gene. For the CDR3, the DNA is TGTGCCAGCTCTTTGGGTTCTAATTCACCCCTCCACTTT. Amino acid sequence: CASSLGSNSPLHF.

The rearrangement uses TRBV10-3 and TRBJ1-5; D may be TRBD1 (5 bases). Between the trimmed V and J ends, which lost 8 bases and 5 bases, there was a span of 13 bases. CDR3 size: 13 residues. Germline V CDR1 and CDR2: ENHRY, SYGVKD. The chain's CDR3 is CAIGLGGDQPQHF. The CDR3 DNA sequence: TGTGCCATCGGGCTTGGGGGGGATCAGCCCCAGCATTTT.

CDR3 residues: CASSPGQAQSGELFF. CDR3 DNA: TGCGCCAGCAGCCCAGGACAGGCGCAAAGCGGGGAGCTGTTTTTT. The chain uses TRBV10-1 and TRBJ2-2; 7 bases map to TRBD1. The CDR3 totals 15 residues. V was pared by 6 bases and J by 7 bases, with 11 bases of the junction left unmatched. The germline V gene encodes CDR1 WNHNN and CDR2 SYGVQD (reference sequence).

The table lists this clone with a few counts. The chain combines TRBV6-1 with TRBJ2-1; perhaps TRBD2 as D (5 bases). The CDR3 is made up of 17 amino acids. V gave up 2 bases and J gave up 3 bases, with 17 bases separating them. Germline CDR1 MNHNS, CDR2 SASEGT. CDR3 nucleotides: TGTGCCAGCAGTGAATATCTTAGACTATCGGACTACAATGAGCAGTTCTTC. As protein: CASSEYLRLSDYNEQFF.

The rearrangement links TRBV25-1 to TRBJ2-7, with D perhaps matching TRBD1 or TRBD2 (5 bases each). Germline lookup yields CDR1 MGHDK and CDR2 SYGVNS. Trimming took 2 bases from V and 2 from J, leaving 10 bases between them. CDR3 length: 14 amino acids. CDR3 in amino acids: CASSERGRAYEQYF. The DNA of the CDR3 is TGTGCCAGCAGTGAAAGGGGACGAGCCTACGAGCAGTACTTC.

The V and J genes are TRBV7-2 and TRBJ1-5; TRBD1 matches 7 bases. Germline loops: CDR1 SGHTA, CDR2 FQGNSA. The CDR3 has 15 amino acids. The V segment lost 4 bases and the J segment 4 bases; nucleotides outside the gene matches: 7. The CDR3 region has the DNA TGTGCCAGCAGCTCGGACAGGTCGTCTAATCAGCCCCAGCATTTT. It translates to CASSSDRSSNQPQHF.

In its sample, this clone was seen once. The chain has TRBV2 and TRBJ2-6; D may be TRBD1 (6 bases). CDR1 is SNHLY, CDR2 FYNNEI, per germline. The CDR3 sequence is 17 residues long. V shed 7 bases and J shed 0 bases, with 16 bases lying between them. The CDR3 coding sequence is TGTGCCAGCAATCAACAGGGTTTAATCTCTGGGGCCAACGTCCTGACTTTC. Translating it yields CASNQQGLISGANVLTF.

V usage is TRBV5-1 and J usage is TRBJ1-1, with a possible D match to TRBD1 (5 bases). This CDR3 has 13 residues. The germline V gene encodes CDR1 SGHRS and CDR2 YFSETQ. Deletions cut 4 bases from V and 5 bases from J, with 12 bases between. In nucleotides, the CDR3 is TGCGCCAGCAGCATAACCGGGACGACTGAAGCTTTCTTT. It yields the protein CASSITGTTEAFF. The variable domain in full, completed from reference TRBV5-1 and TRBJ1-1, reads KAGVTQTPRYLIKTRGQQVTLSCSPISGHRSVSWYQQTPGQGLQFLFEYFSETQRNKGNFPGRFSGRQFSNSRSEMNVSTLELGDSALYLCASSITGTTEAFFGQGTRLTVV.

This chain uses TRBV5-5 with TRBJ2-1; D gene unclear. Trimming shortened V by 0 bases and J by 5 bases, and 9 bases separated the two germline ends. CDR3 length: 14 residues. The V gene's germline CDR1 is SGHKS and CDR2 YYEKEE (reference sequence). In DNA, the CDR3 is TGTGCCAGCAGCTTGGAGTACACACACAATGAGCAGTTCTTC. Protein sequence: CASSLEYTHNEQFF.

The rearrangement uses TRBV12-3 or TRBV12-4 and TRBJ2-3; 8 bases agree with TRBD1. The CDR3 is 13 amino acids. V shed 5 bases and J 4 bases; nucleotides not matched to a gene: 2. In DNA form, the CDR3 reads TGTGCCAGCAGTATGGACAGGGCAGATACGCAGTATTTT. Translation gives CASSMDRADTQYF.

V usage is TRBV7-9 and J usage is TRBJ2-2; no definite D call. This CDR3 is 14 amino acids long. In germline, CDR1 is SEHNR, CDR2 FQNEAQ (reference sequence). Trimming pared 5 bases from V and 12 bases from J, leaving 19 bases between. The chain's CDR3 is CASSLNVVAGQLFF. The CDR3 DNA reads TGTGCCAGCAGCCTGAATGTCGTGGCAGGTCAGCTGTTTTTT. Using reference TRBV7-9 and TRBJ2-2 for the parts outside the CDR3, the full variable domain is DTGVSQNPRHKITKRGQNVTFRCDPISEHNRLYWYRQTLGQGPEFLTYFQNEAQLEKSRLLSDRFSAERPKGSFSTLEIQRTEQGDSAMYLCASSLNVVAGQLFFGEGSRLTVL.

This clone occurred once. The rearrangement uses TRBV27 and TRBJ2-7; D could derive from TRBD1 or TRBD2 (5 bases each). With 0 bases removed from V and 2 bases from J, the gap between germline ends came to 11 bases. This CDR3 contains 15 residues. Germline CDR1 reads MNHEY; CDR2 reads SMNVEV (reference sequence). CDR3 loop: CASSLSPQGPYEQYF. CDR3 in DNA: TGTGCCAGCAGTTTATCCCCGCAGGGACCCTACGAGCAGTACTTC.

The gene calls are TRBV9 and TRBJ1-1; D call uncertain. CDR3 size: 14 residues. Germline lookup yields CDR1 SGDLS and CDR2 YYNGEE. Trimming removed 8 bases from V and 1 base from J, with 15 bases in between. The CDR3, as DNA: TGTGCCAGTAAAACGGTCGGGGAGAACACTGAAGCTTTCTTT. The encoded protein is CASKTVGENTEAFF.

The chain employs TRBV9 and TRBJ1-2; D is possibly TRBD1 (6 bases). CDR3 size: 15 residues. Trimming took 1 base from V and 1 from J, leaving 11 bases between them. Per germline, CDR1 SGDLS and CDR2 YYNGEE. CDR3 in amino acids: CASSVKGGGNYGYTF. The CDR3 DNA reads TGTGCCAGCAGCGTAAAGGGGGGAGGTAACTATGGCTACACCTTC.

V gene TRBV6-5 combines with J gene TRBJ2-7; no definite D call. Trimming shortened V by 4 bases and J by 2 bases, and 9 bases separated the two germline ends. CDR1 is MNHEY and CDR2 is SVGAGI in the germline V gene. The length of the CDR3 is 13 residues. The CDR3: CASSSAEAYEQYF. CDR3 in DNA: TGTGCCAGCAGTTCGGCAGAGGCCTACGAGCAGTACTTC.

The rearrangement uses TRBV6-1 and TRBJ2-1, with 7 positions matching TRBD2. The CDR3 is 17 amino acids. V lost 4 bases to trimming and J lost 8 bases; unmatched junction nucleotides: 17. CDR1 and CDR2 from the germline V gene are MNHNS and SASEGT. CDR3 loop: CASSVRRGGAGFDEQFF. Here the CDR3 DNA reads TGTGCCAGCAGTGTCCGGAGGGGTGGAGCGGGGTTCGATGAGCAGTTCTTC.

V usage is TRBV4-1 and J usage is TRBJ2-7; D may be TRBD1 or TRBD2 (5 bases each). Trimming took off 4 bases at V and 2 bases at J, with 12 bases between the two ends. Looked up from germline, CDR1 is MGHRA and CDR2 is YSYEKL. The CDR3 sequence is 14 residues long. CDR3 nucleotide sequence: TGCGCCAGCAGCCCTCGATCGGGACCCTACGAGCAGTACTTC. This gives the protein CASSPRSGPYEQYF.

This clone was counted a single time. The chain uses TRBV19 and TRBJ2-5, with D possibly being TRBD1 or TRBD2 (5 bases each). CDR1 is LNHDA, CDR2 SQIVND, per germline (reference sequence). The CDR3 has 16 residues. The V and J ends lost 2 bases and 4 bases respectively, with 17 bases between them. CDR3 bases: TGTGCCAGTAGTATACCGAGTCAGGGAAGCGGAGAGACCCAGTACTTC. This encodes CASSIPSQGSGETQYF.

This clone was seen only a few times. This chain connects TRBV7-9 to TRBJ2-3; 9 nucleotides agree with TRBD2. This CDR3 spans 15 amino acids. After removal of 8 bases from V and 2 bases from J, the junction contained 8 bases not matched to a gene. The germline gives CDR1 SEHNR, CDR2 FQNEAQ (reference sequence). This chain's CDR3 is CASRPTSGPTDTQYF. CDR3 nucleotides: TGTGCCAGCCGTCCGACTAGCGGCCCCACAGATACGCAGTATTTT.

The chain couples TRBV27 to TRBJ2-3, with TRBD2 identical over 9 bases. The V gene's germline CDR1 is MNHEY and CDR2 SMNVEV (reference sequence). The CDR3 runs 18 residues. Trimming removed 7 bases from V and 10 bases from J; junction bases left unmatched: 24. The CDR3 DNA is TGTGCCAGCACTTTTCGGGCTAGCGGGGAGTACAAAAGTAGCCCGCAGTATTTT. It translates to CASTFRASGEYKSSPQYF.

This clone was seen once. J is TRBJ2-7 and V is TRBV6-2 or TRBV6-3; tentative D call: TRBD1 (6 bases). This CDR3 region has 15 residues. Between the trimmed V and J ends, which lost 5 bases and 0 bases, there was a span of 14 bases. Germline V gene lookup returns CDR1 MNHEY and CDR2 SVGEGT. CDR3: CASSPGATSSYEQYF. The CDR3, as DNA: TGTGCCAGCAGTCCAGGGGCTACAAGCTCCTACGAGCAGTACTTC.

As for this clone: In the same sample, other DNA sequences code for this CDR3. The genes are TRBV2 and TRBJ2-2; no reliable D call. The length of the CDR3 is 12 residues. The ends were cut back, 4 bases at V and 3 bases at J, with 3 bases in the middle. Germline-derived CDR1 and CDR2 are SNHLY and FYNNEI. The CDR3, as DNA: TGTGCCAGCAGTGTCGACACCGGGGAGCTGTTTTTT. Encoded protein: CASSVDTGELFF.